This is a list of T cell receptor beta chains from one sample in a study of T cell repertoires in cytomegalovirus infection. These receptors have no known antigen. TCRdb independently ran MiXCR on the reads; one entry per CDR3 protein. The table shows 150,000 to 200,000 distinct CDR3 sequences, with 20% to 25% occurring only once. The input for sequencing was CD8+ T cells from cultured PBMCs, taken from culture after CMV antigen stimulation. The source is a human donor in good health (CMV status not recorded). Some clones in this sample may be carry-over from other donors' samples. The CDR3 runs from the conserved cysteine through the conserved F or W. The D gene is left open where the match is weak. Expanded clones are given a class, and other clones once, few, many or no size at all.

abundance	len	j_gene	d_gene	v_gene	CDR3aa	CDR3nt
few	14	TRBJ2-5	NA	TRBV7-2	CASSLNKGGETQYF	TGTGCCAGCAGCCTCAATAAGGGGGGGGAGACCCAGTACTTC
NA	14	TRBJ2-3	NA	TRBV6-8	CASTGLYTTDTQYF	TGTGCCAGCACCGGACTCTACACCACAGATACGCAGTATTTT
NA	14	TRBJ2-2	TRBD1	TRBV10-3	CALRTGRSTGELFF	TGTGCCTTACGGACAGGAAGAAGCACCGGGGAGCTGTTTTTT
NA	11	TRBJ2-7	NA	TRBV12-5	CASGAQYEQYF	TGTGCTAGTGGTGCGCAATACGAGCAGTACTTC
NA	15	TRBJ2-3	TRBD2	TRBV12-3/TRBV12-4	CASSFGRASTDTQYF	TGTGCCAGCAGTTTTGGGAGGGCGAGCACAGATACGCAGTATTTT
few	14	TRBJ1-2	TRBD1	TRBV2	CASRGTGGRYGYTF	TGTGCCAGCAGGGGGACAGGGGGCAGGTATGGCTACACCTTC
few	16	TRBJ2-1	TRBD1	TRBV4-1	CASRLSLTGGVGEQFF	TGCGCCAGCAGACTGAGTTTGACAGGGGGTGTCGGTGAGCAGTTCTTC
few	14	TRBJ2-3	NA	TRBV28	CASSLRRAYYTQYF	TGTGCCAGCAGTTTAAGACGGGCCTACTATACGCAGTATTTT
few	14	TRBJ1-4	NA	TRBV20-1	CSARDPGTNEKLFF	TGCAGTGCTAGAGATCCCGGGACTAATGAAAAACTGTTTTTT
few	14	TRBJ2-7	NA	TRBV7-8	CASSLLTVPYEQYF	TGTGCCAGCAGCTTATTAACTGTCCCCTACGAGCAGTACTTC
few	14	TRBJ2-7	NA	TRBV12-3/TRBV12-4	CASSLGTPFYEQYF	TGTGCCAGCAGTTTGGGGACACCATTCTACGAGCAGTACTTC
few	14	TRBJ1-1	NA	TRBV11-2	CASTPPQASGEAFF	TGTGCCAGCACCCCCCCGCAGGCATCCGGTGAAGCTTTCTTT
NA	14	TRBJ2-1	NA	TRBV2	CASSGTGTPNEQFF	TGTGCCAGCAGCGGAACCGGGACGCCCAATGAGCAGTTCTTC